These 26 T cell receptor beta chains were all obtained from the same sample, sequenced in a study of spatial heterogeneity in lung cancer. The time point here: blood at routine non-recurrence follow-up after resection. TCRdb used MiXCR to reprocess the 5' RACE reads, holding one entry per CDR3 protein. Among about 87,000 distinct CDR3 sequences, around 19% were seen once, and the ten largest hold just over 20%. Sequencing was performed on PBMCs, taken at follow-up. The receptors stem from a male donor with early-stage non-small cell lung cancer.

V is TRBV20-1 and J is TRBJ2-2; no reliable D call. Germline V gene data show CDR1 as DFQATT and CDR2 as SNEGSKA (reference sequence). The germline V and J ends were trimmed by 2 bases and 2 bases, with 9 bases remaining between them. The CDR3 sequence is 14 residues long. The DNA for the CDR3 is TGCAGTGCTAGACCGGTGGGTAACACCGGGGAGCTGTTTTTT. This gives the protein CSARPVGNTGELFF.

The rearrangement joins TRBV7-3 to TRBJ2-2, with a possible D match to TRBD2 (6 bases). The CDR3 covers 16 residues. V was cut by 0 bases and J by 4 bases, with 12 bases left in between. CDR1 and CDR2 from the germline V gene are SGHTA and FQGTGA. CDR3 in amino acids: CASSLTLGGGTGELFF. DNA for the CDR3: TGTGCCAGCAGCTTAACGTTGGGAGGAGGCACCGGGGAGCTGTTTTTT.

CDR3 sequence (DNA): TGTGCCAGCAGCCAAGATCTAGCGCAGGGTTACGAGCAGTACTTC. Protein product: CASSQDLAQGYEQYF. The chain has TRBV4-2 and TRBJ2-7; TRBD2 might be the D (6 bases). This CDR3 has 15 amino acids. Germline V gene lookup returns CDR1 LGHNA and CDR2 YNFKEQ. With 0 bases removed from V and 4 bases from J, the gap between germline ends came to 13 bases.

The sample holds a few counts of this clonotype. The rearrangement links TRBV29-1 to TRBJ1-1; unclear D gene. Germline V CDR1 and CDR2: SQVTM, ANQGSEA. V was clipped by 1 base and J by 1 base, with 10 bases between them. This CDR3 spans 14 amino acids. For the CDR3, the DNA is TGCAGCGTTGAAGGCAGGTTGGCGAACACTGAAGCTTTCTTT. Its translation: CSVEGRLANTEAFF.

This clonotype was detected a few times. This rearrangement joins TRBV24-1 to TRBJ1-1; no clear D gene. Trimming stripped 10 bases from V and 3 bases from J, with 14 bases between. The CDR3 is 13 amino acids. CDR1 is KGHDR, CDR2 SFDVKD, per germline. Written as DNA, the CDR3 is TGTGCCACGCGGGCCTCGGGGTACACTGAAGCTTTCTTT. Residues: CATRASGYTEAFF.

The chain carries TRBV29-1 and TRBJ1-2; 7 bases match TRBD1. Germline CDR1 and CDR2: SQVTM and ANQGSEA. J lost 1 base, V lost 7 bases, and 9 bases had no gene match. The CDR3 runs to 14 residues. Written as DNA, the CDR3 is TGCAGCGCATCCAAACAGGGGATTAACTATGGCTACACCTTC. Translation: CSASKQGINYGYTF.

Ten or more counts support this clonotype. This chain connects TRBV6-2 or TRBV6-3 to TRBJ2-2; the D is unclear. From germline, CDR1 is MNHEY and CDR2 SVGEGT. Trimming removed 4 bases at V and 5 bases at J, with 2 bases between. The CDR3 has 11 amino acids. The CDR3 loop is CASSSTGELFF. The CDR3 DNA follows: TGTGCCAGCAGTTCAACCGGGGAGCTGTTTTTT.

This clonotype was seen more than once but under ten times. The chain's CDR3 is CASSATTGLREKLFF. CDR3 sequence (DNA): TGCGCCAGCAGCGCCACGACAGGCTTAAGAGAAAAACTGTTTTTT. The rearrangement joins TRBV4-1 to TRBJ1-4, with TRBD1 as a possible D gene (6 bases). V lost 5 bases to trimming and J lost 8 bases, with 18 bases between them. Germline V gene data show CDR1 as MGHRA and CDR2 as YSYEKL. The CDR3 contains 15 residues.

The sample holds a few counts of this clonotype. The chain uses TRBV11-2 and TRBJ1-5, with D perhaps matching TRBD1 (6 bases). The CDR3 is made up of 15 amino acids. V was pared by 1 base and J by 7 bases, with 14 bases between. Germline V gene sequence: CDR1 SGHAT, CDR2 FQNNGV. The CDR3 DNA reads TGTGCCAGCAGCTTAGCAGGGGCCTCAGGGCAGCCCCAGCATTTT. Translation: CASSLAGASGQPQHF.

This clonotype turned up a few times. The gene calls are TRBV30 and TRBJ2-2, with D uncertain. V lost 6 bases and J 7 bases, leaving 21 bases between the germline ends. The CDR3 loop spans 15 amino acids. Per germline, CDR1 GTSNPN and CDR2 SVGIG (reference sequence). CDR3 bases: TGTGCCTGTAAAACTGGGCAGCCTGATAGCGGGGAGCTGTTTTTT. Its translation: CACKTGQPDSGELFF.

This chain connects TRBV7-2 to TRBJ1-6, with 8 bases identical to TRBD1. CDR3 length: 16 amino acids. The junction had 9 bases not matched to a gene; V was cut back by 4 bases and J by 7 bases. Germline-derived CDR1 and CDR2 are SGHTA and FQGNSA. The CDR3 nucleotides read TGTGCCAGCAGCTATCAACGGACAGGGCACAATTCACCCCTCCACTTT. Translating it yields CASSYQRTGHNSPLHF.

The chain joins TRBV4-2 to TRBJ1-2; 7 positions agree with TRBD1. Germline CDR1 LGHNA, CDR2 YNFKEQ. The J segment lost 0 bases and the V segment lost 0 bases, leaving 1 base of the junction unmatched. The CDR3 extends over 15 amino acids. The CDR3 loop is CASSQDQGANYGYTF. The CDR3 nucleotides read TGTGCCAGCAGCCAAGACCAGGGGGCTAACTATGGCTACACCTTC.

The chain carries TRBV29-1 and TRBJ2-5; no reliable D call. There are 12 residues in the CDR3. Germline loops: CDR1 SQVTM, CDR2 ANQGSEA. Trimming removed 4 bases from V and 6 bases from J, with 12 bases in between. For the CDR3, the DNA is TGCAGCGTTGTAGACTCGCCAAAGACCCAGTACTTC. Residues: CSVVDSPKTQYF.

The CDR3 region has the DNA TGTGCCATCAGTGAGGGACGGGCGAGCACAGATACGCAGTATTTT. Translating it yields CAISEGRASTDTQYF. The chain recombines TRBV10-3 with TRBJ2-3; D uncertain. Germline V CDR1 and CDR2: ENHRY, SYGVKD. The CDR3 contains 15 residues. V was clipped by 2 bases and J by 0 bases, with 9 bases between them.

The chain employs TRBV24-1 and TRBJ2-1; 9 bases align to TRBD2. From germline, CDR1 is KGHDR and CDR2 SFDVKD. V dropped 3 bases and J dropped 8; count of bases not matched to a gene: 4. The CDR3 runs to 14 residues. The DNA for the CDR3 is TGTGCCACCAGTGATAGTAGCGGGGGATATGAGCAGTTCTTC. Protein product: CATSDSSGGYEQFF.

This clonotype is medium-sized within its sample. The chain links TRBV20-1 to TRBJ1-6; tentatively, D is TRBD1 (5 bases). The V gene's germline CDR1 is DFQATT and CDR2 SNEGSKA (reference sequence). This CDR3 is built from 14 residues. The V and J ends lost 6 bases and 3 bases respectively, with 12 bases between them. The chain's CDR3 is CSANTGDYNSPLHF. The CDR3 DNA sequence: TGCAGTGCAAACACGGGGGACTATAATTCACCCCTCCACTTT.

The rearrangement links TRBV2 to TRBJ2-7; perhaps TRBD2 as D (5 bases). Germline V gene data show CDR1 as SNHLY and CDR2 as FYNNEI. Between the trimmed V and J ends, which lost 4 bases and 3 bases, there was a span of 13 bases. This CDR3 region has 14 residues. The chain's CDR3 is CASSASLDYYEQYF. DNA of the CDR3: TGTGCCAGCAGTGCATCCCTTGACTACTACGAGCAGTACTTC.

This clonotype showed up many times. V and J are TRBV5-6 and TRBJ2-5; no clear D. Germline V CDR1 and CDR2: SGHDT, YYEEEE. V shed 7 bases and J shed 4 bases, with 11 bases lying between them. The CDR3 extends over 12 amino acids. Here the CDR3 DNA reads TGTGCCAGCGTTCTCTTAGGAGAGACCCAGTACTTC. It translates to CASVLLGETQYF. Combining the CDR3 with reference TRBV5-6 and TRBJ2-5 gives the whole variable domain DAGVTQSPTHLIKTRGQQVTLRCSPKSGHDTVSWYQQALGQGPQFIFQYYEEEERQRGNFPDRFSGHQFPNYSSELNVNALLLGDSALYLCASVLLGETQYFGPGTRLLVL.

V and J are TRBV27 and TRBJ2-7; D is possibly TRBD2 (6 bases). V was cut by 6 bases and J by 6 bases, with 12 bases left in between. The germline CDR1 and CDR2 sequences are MNHEY and SMNVEV (reference sequence). This CDR3 is 12 amino acids long. The CDR3 DNA follows: TGTGCCAGCAGCTTTAACGGGGGCGAGCAGTACTTC. This sequence encodes CASSFNGGEQYF.

The chain joins TRBV6-2 or TRBV6-3 to TRBJ2-1, with a tentative D call TRBD1 (6 bases). The CDR3 totals 14 residues. Germline V gene lookup returns CDR1 MNHEY and CDR2 SVGEGT. Trimming removed 6 bases from V and 7 bases from J, with 16 bases in between. The CDR3 loop is CASSRLGQGNEQFF. CDR3 in DNA: TGTGCCAGCAGCCGACTGGGGCAGGGGAATGAGCAGTTCTTC.

This clonotype was counted ten times or more. The chain carries TRBV20-1 and TRBJ2-3; 8 bases agree with TRBD2. V dropped 0 bases and J dropped 2; count of bases not matched to a gene: 7. CDR1 is DFQATT, CDR2 SNEGSKA, per germline (reference sequence). CDR3 length: 16 residues. CDR3 bases: TGCAGTGCTAGAGATGGGGAGCGGGGGATCACAGATACGCAGTATTTT. Residues: CSARDGERGITDTQYF.

This clonotype was counted a few times. This chain connects TRBV3-1 to TRBJ1-5, with a weak D call TRBD1 (5 bases). Per germline, CDR1 LGHDT and CDR2 YNNKEL (reference sequence). The V gene lost 1 base and the J gene lost 4 bases, with 8 bases spanning the gap. The CDR3 length is 14 residues. Here the CDR3 reads CASSQAWGNQPQHF. Here the CDR3 DNA reads TGTGCCAGCAGCCAAGCGTGGGGGAATCAGCCCCAGCATTTT.

This clonotype has only a few counts. The CDR3 loop is CAISSATQNRDASAFF. The DNA of the CDR3 is TGTGCCATCAGTAGTGCTACTCAAAACAGGGATGCAAGCGCTTTCTTT. The chain has TRBV10-3 and TRBJ1-1; D might be TRBD1 (6 bases). Deletions cut 5 bases from V and 11 bases from J, with 27 bases between. The germline V gene encodes CDR1 ENHRY and CDR2 SYGVKD. The CDR3 contains 16 residues.

This clonotype was recorded a few times. The chain carries TRBV7-8 and TRBJ2-4, with no clear D. V lost 1 base and J 7 bases, leaving 11 bases between the germline ends. The CDR3 has 14 residues. The germline gives CDR1 SGHVS, CDR2 FQNEAQ. The CDR3 loop reads CASSLGQKRNIQYF. The CDR3 nucleotides are TGTGCCAGCAGCTTAGGGCAGAAGAGGAACATTCAGTACTTC. The complete variable domain, with remaining parts taken from reference TRBV7-8 and TRBJ2-4, reads GAGVSQSPRYKVAKRGQDVALRCDPISGHVSLFWYQQALGQGPEFLTYFQNEAQLDKSGLPSDRFFAERPEGSVSTLKIQRTQQEDSAVYLCASSLGQKRNIQYFGAGTRLSVL.

The chain couples TRBV10-2 to TRBJ1-3; unclear D gene. Germline CDR1 is WSHSY and CDR2 is SAAADI. The CDR3 has 15 residues. Trimming left V 0 bases short and J 0 bases short, with 6 bases between. The CDR3 reads CASSESSPSGNTIYF. CDR3 sequence (DNA): TGCGCCAGCAGTGAGTCGAGCCCCTCTGGAAACACCATATATTTT.

In this sample, this clonotype turned up many times. The chain joins TRBV20-1 to TRBJ2-7; 7 bases agree with TRBD1. The germline CDR1 and CDR2 sequences are DFQATT and SNEGSKA (reference sequence). This CDR3 has 14 amino acids. V lost 6 bases and J lost 1; bases outside the gene matches: 9. For the CDR3, the DNA is TGCAGTGCCCAGAAGAACAGGGGTTCCTACGAGCAGTACTTC. Translating gives CSAQKNRGSYEQYF.